These 18 T cell receptor beta chains were sequenced from one sample in a study of T cell responses to AZD1222 COVID-19 vaccine. The protocol was immunoSEQ multiplex PCR, while the TCRdb copy is restricted to in-frame clones and leaves out a portion. Here the sample spans around 100,000 clones, around 85% being singletons. The starting material was peripheral blood, obtained 28 days after the second AZD1222 dose. The receptors originated from an adult who received the AZD1222 COVID-19 vaccine.

The chain is built from TRBV6-5 and TRBJ2-1; D is possibly TRBD2 (6 bases). The length of the CDR3 is 14 residues. From germline, CDR1 is MNHEY and CDR2 SVGAGI. V lost 8 bases to trimming and J lost 4 bases, with 15 bases between them. Here the CDR3 reads CASGQTGAYNEQFF. The CDR3 region has the DNA TGTGCCAGCGGCCAAACGGGAGCTTACAATGAGCAGTTCTTC.

As DNA, the CDR3 is TGTGCCAGCAGTTTGCGGGAGAGCGGGGAGCTGTTTTTT. This translates into CASSLRESGELFF. The rearrangement joins TRBV27 to TRBJ2-2, with 7 bases that match TRBD2. CDR1 and CDR2 from the germline V gene are MNHEY and SMNVEV (reference sequence). The CDR3 runs 13 residues. V shed 3 bases, J shed 7 bases, and the junction held 2 bases outside the gene matches.

The CDR3 loop reads CASSLNQGQETQYF. CDR3 nucleotide sequence: TGTGCCAGCAGCTTAAACCAGGGCCAAGAGACCCAGTACTTC. This chain uses TRBV7-3 with TRBJ2-5, with D possibly being TRBD1 (5 bases). Trimming cost V 1 base and J 1 base, with 7 bases left between them. There are 14 residues in the CDR3. The germline V gene encodes CDR1 SGHTA and CDR2 FQGTGA.

The J gene is TRBJ1-2, the V gene TRBV30; unclear D gene. Trimming removed 3 bases at V and 2 bases at J, with 10 bases between. The germline gives CDR1 GTSNPN, CDR2 SVGIG (reference sequence). The CDR3 has 13 amino acids. CDR3 DNA: TGTGCCTGGAGATCTCCGGAAAACTATGGCTACACCTTC. Translation gives CAWRSPENYGYTF.

The J gene is TRBJ2-1, the V gene TRBV4-2; D is uncertain. Germline CDR1 reads LGHNA; CDR2 reads YNFKEQ. The CDR3 contains 11 residues. Trimming pared 3 bases from V and 7 bases from J, leaving 4 bases between. Here the CDR3 reads CASSQPNEQFF. CDR3 sequence (DNA): TGTGCCAGCAGCCAGCCTAATGAGCAGTTCTTC.

The V and J genes are TRBV12-5 and TRBJ1-1, with D perhaps TRBD1 (6 bases). The germline gives CDR1 LGHNT, CDR2 FRNRAP. Trimming took 0 bases from V and 4 from J, leaving 12 bases between them. CDR3 length: 15 residues. CDR3 DNA sequence: TGTGCTAGTGGTTTGGTACTACGAGGGGGCACTGAAGCTTTCTTT. Residues: CASGLVLRGGTEAFF.

V usage is TRBV30 and J usage is TRBJ2-5, with D perhaps being TRBD1 or TRBD2 (5 bases each). V dropped 0 bases and J dropped 2 bases, with 16 bases sitting between them. The CDR3 has 16 residues. Germline V lookup: CDR1 GTSNPN, CDR2 SVGIG (reference sequence). In DNA, the CDR3 is TGTGCCTGGAGTGTAAAGGGGACGGCCAATCAAGAGACCCAGTACTTC. The encoded protein is CAWSVKGTANQETQYF.

V usage is TRBV29-1 and J usage is TRBJ2-3; D unclear. Trimming took 6 bases from V and 2 from J, leaving 6 bases between them. From germline, CDR1 is SQVTM and CDR2 ANQGSEA. This CDR3 comprises 11 residues. The CDR3 here is CSVDITDTQYF. The CDR3 bases are TGCAGCGTCGACATCACAGATACGCAGTATTTT.

This chain links TRBV2 with TRBJ2-1, with D perhaps assigned TRBD1 or TRBD2 (5 bases each). The V end lost 5 bases, the J end lost 7 bases, and 12 bases lay between the germline ends. This CDR3 is 13 amino acids long. CDR1 is SNHLY, CDR2 FYNNEI, per germline. CDR3 sequence (DNA): TGTGCCAGCAGTTTTGAGGGGCTTAATGAGCAGTTCTTC. Translation: CASSFEGLNEQFF.

This rearrangement joins TRBV11-3 to TRBJ2-7; no firm D call. Between the trimmed V and J ends, which lost 4 bases and 3 bases, there was a span of 10 bases. There are 13 residues in the CDR3. The germline V gene encodes CDR1 SGHNT and CDR2 YENEEA. The CDR3, as DNA: TGTGCCAGCAGCTATCTCGGCGGCTACGAGCAGTACTTC. Translating it yields CASSYLGGYEQYF.

V and J are TRBV7-9 and TRBJ2-3; 11 positions match TRBD2. V gave up 5 bases and J gave up 1 base; unmatched junction bases: 5. In germline, CDR1 is SEHNR, CDR2 FQNEAQ (reference sequence). The CDR3 spans 16 residues. The CDR3 coding sequence is TGTGCCAGCAGCCCTCTACTAGCGGGAGGCACAGATACGCAGTATTTT. Amino acid sequence: CASSPLLAGGTDTQYF.

The chain joins TRBV4-3 to TRBJ2-3, with D maybe TRBD2 (7 bases). Germline-derived CDR1 and CDR2 are LGHNA and YSLEER. The CDR3 covers 15 residues. The V gene lost 0 bases and the J gene lost 6 bases, with 13 bases spanning the gap. In DNA form, the CDR3 reads TGCGCCAGCAGCCAAGATTCGGGGGGCAGCGATACGCAGTATTTT. This sequence encodes CASSQDSGGSDTQYF.

J is TRBJ1-3 and V is TRBV25-1; a weak D match, TRBD1 (5 bases). CDR1 MGHDK and CDR2 SYGVNS come from the germline V gene. Deletions cut 0 bases from V and 2 bases from J, with 11 bases between. This CDR3 spans 16 amino acids. In DNA, the CDR3 is TGTGCCAGCAGTGAATATGGGCAGGGCCCTGGAAACACCATATATTTT. This translates into CASSEYGQGPGNTIYF.

The rearrangement links TRBV13 to TRBJ2-7; tentative D call: TRBD1 (6 bases). The CDR3 spans 15 residues. Germline-derived CDR1 and CDR2 are PRHDT and FYEKMQ (reference sequence). V dropped 2 bases and J dropped 2 bases, with 13 bases sitting between them. CDR3 sequence reads: CASSLQDSGTYEQYF. The CDR3 nucleotides are TGTGCCAGCAGCTTACAGGACAGCGGAACCTACGAGCAGTACTTC.

The rearrangement links TRBV3-1 (or the pseudogene TRBV3-2) to TRBJ2-2; 10 nucleotides agree with TRBD2. The CDR3 runs 16 residues. J lost 6 bases, V lost 3 bases, and 7 bases had no gene match. CDR1 LGHDT and CDR2 YNNKEL come from the germline V gene (reference sequence). CDR3 loop: CASSHPGLARPGELFF. CDR3 bases: TGTGCCAGCAGCCACCCGGGACTAGCGAGGCCCGGGGAGCTGTTTTTT.

J is TRBJ1-3 and V is TRBV5-4; D is undetermined. The germline V gene has CDR1 SGHNT and CDR2 YYREEE (reference sequence). Trimming stripped 1 base from V and 1 base from J, with 9 bases between. The CDR3 is 15 amino acids. As DNA, the CDR3 is TGTGCCAGCAGCTTGTTTCGCGGGTCTGGAAACACCATATATTTT. Translating gives CASSLFRGSGNTIYF.

The chain joins TRBV5-5 to TRBJ1-5; 8 bases fit TRBD1. This CDR3 comprises 18 residues. CDR1 is SGHKS and CDR2 is YYEKEE in the germline V gene (reference sequence). The junction had 10 bases not matched to a gene; V was cut back by 2 bases and J by 0 bases. CDR3 in amino acids: CASSFITGTGSSNQPQHF. The CDR3 DNA follows: TGTGCCAGCAGCTTTATAACCGGGACAGGATCTAGCAATCAGCCCCAGCATTTT.

The V gene is TRBV12-5, the J gene TRBJ1-1, with D unresolved. CDR3 size: 14 residues. Germline V CDR1 and CDR2: LGHNT, FRNRAP. Trimming removed 2 bases at V and 10 bases at J, with 17 bases between. CDR3: CASGLPRWAARAFF. The CDR3 bases are TGTGCTAGTGGTTTGCCAAGGTGGGCCGCTAGAGCTTTCTTT.